Below are 25 T cell receptor beta chains sequenced from a single sample in a study of shared clonotypes between healthy human individuals. Only in-frame clones appear in the TCRdb table, and some are missing; sequencing was by immunoSEQ multiplex PCR. The sample lists some 360,000 clones; roughly 80% were seen once. Sequencing was performed on memory CD4+ T cells sorted from blood. As to subset: CD45RA-negative fraction. The receptors here all came from a man aged 30-40 years in good health.

The CDR3 bases are TGTGCCAGCAGCTTGTTTGGAGATACGCAGTATTTT. Protein: CASSLFGDTQYF. This sequence joins TRBV5-6 and TRBJ2-3; D is unresolved. The germline V gene encodes CDR1 SGHDT and CDR2 YYEEEE. V was clipped by 1 base and J by 5 bases, with 5 bases between them. This CDR3 has 12 residues.

Concerning this clone itself: In the same sample, other DNA sequences code for this CDR3. This chain uses TRBV11-2 with TRBJ1-2; perhaps TRBD1 as D (6 bases). The CDR3 covers 16 residues. The germline V gene encodes CDR1 SGHAT and CDR2 FQNNGV. V lost 5 bases and J 8 bases, leaving 24 bases between the germline ends. The CDR3 is CASSPNEGWPGEGYTF. CDR3 nucleotide sequence: TGTGCCAGCAGCCCAAATGAGGGGTGGCCAGGGGAGGGCTACACCTTC.

The rearrangement links TRBV6-5 to TRBJ2-7; D not resolved. The V gene lost 4 bases and the J gene lost 0 bases, with 10 bases spanning the gap. Germline V gene data show CDR1 as MNHEY and CDR2 as SVGAGI. The CDR3 is 14 residues long. The CDR3 loop is CASSSSRPSYEQYF. The CDR3 DNA follows: TGTGCCAGCAGTTCTAGTAGGCCCTCCTACGAGCAGTACTTC.

The sample holds one count of this clone. V usage is TRBV5-1 and J usage is TRBJ2-3; D call uncertain. CDR3 length: 15 residues. Germline CDR1 reads SGHRS; CDR2 reads YFSETQ. With 0 bases removed from V and 4 bases from J, the gap between germline ends came to 12 bases. In DNA form, the CDR3 reads TGCGCCAGCAGCTTGGCCGACTGGGTGTCAGATACGCAGTATTTT. Amino acid sequence: CASSLADWVSDTQYF.

V and J are TRBV7-2 and TRBJ2-7; TRBD1 matches 7 bases. J was trimmed by 5 bases and V by 5 bases; bases with no gene match: 6. CDR1 and CDR2 from the germline V gene are SGHTA and FQGNSA. The CDR3 loop spans 13 amino acids. The CDR3 loop reads CASSLTGRHEQYF. DNA for the CDR3: TGTGCCAGCAGCCTGACAGGGCGCCACGAGCAGTACTTC.

This clone was observed a handful of times. The J gene is TRBJ1-2, the V gene TRBV7-4; unclear D gene. Germline V gene data show CDR1 as SGHVT and CDR2 as SQSDAQ. V lost 5 bases and J 4 bases, leaving 20 bases between the germline ends. This CDR3 has 16 residues. The CDR3 reads CASSIRPSRKTYGYTF. The CDR3 region has the DNA TGTGCCAGCAGCATCCGACCTTCTCGAAAGACCTATGGCTACACCTTC.

The rearrangement uses TRBV10-1 and TRBJ2-5; the match to TRBD2 covers 10 bases. Per germline, CDR1 WNHNN and CDR2 SYGVQD (reference sequence). The CDR3 is 17 residues long. V lost 3 bases, J lost 0 bases, and 7 bases stayed unmatched. CDR3 DNA: TGCGCCAGCAGTGAACCCCCCCTAGCGGGGGACCAAGAGACCCAGTACTTC. Its protein product is CASSEPPLAGDQETQYF.

This chain connects TRBV11-2 to TRBJ2-1, with D possibly TRBD2 on 5 matching bases. The CDR3 is 16 residues long. V was pared by 5 bases and J by 7 bases, with 21 bases between. Germline V CDR1 and CDR2: SGHAT, FQNNGV. This CDR3 is CASSPYRTSTPNEQFF. In DNA, the CDR3 is TGTGCCAGCAGCCCATACCGCACTAGTACCCCTAATGAGCAGTTCTTC.

The chain recombines TRBV7-9 with TRBJ2-5; the D gene is possibly TRBD2 (6 bases). Germline V lookup: CDR1 SEHNR, CDR2 FQNEAQ (reference sequence). The CDR3 runs 13 residues. Trimming removed 5 bases from V and 2 bases from J, with 9 bases in between. CDR3 nucleotide sequence: TGTGCCAGCAGCCAGGCGGGGCAAGAGACCCAGTACTTC. Translating it yields CASSQAGQETQYF.

V is TRBV5-4 and J is TRBJ1-1; D is unresolved. V shed 4 bases and J shed 1 base, with 8 bases lying between them. CDR1 is SGHNT and CDR2 is YYREEE in the germline V gene (reference sequence). There are 13 residues in the CDR3. The CDR3 loop reads CASSDRANTEAFF. DNA for the CDR3: TGTGCCAGCAGCGACCGAGCGAACACTGAAGCTTTCTTT.

A word on this clone: The same CDR3 is also encoded by other DNA sequences in this sample. The chain links TRBV30 to TRBJ2-6; D uncertain. The germline CDR1 and CDR2 sequences are GTSNPN and SVGIG (reference sequence). The CDR3 consists of 13 residues. The V end was cut by 0 bases, the J end by 1 base, with 1 base between. The chain's CDR3 is CAWSVSGANVLTF. DNA of the CDR3: TGTGCCTGGAGTGTATCTGGGGCCAACGTCCTGACTTTC.

This chain links TRBV29-1 with TRBJ2-1, with TRBD1 matching 9 bases. The CDR3 extends over 13 amino acids. The J segment lost 8 bases and the V segment lost 4 bases, leaving 6 bases of the junction unmatched. CDR1 is SQVTM and CDR2 is ANQGSEA in the germline V gene. The CDR3 spells CSVVRTGVDEQFF. The DNA for the CDR3 is TGCAGCGTTGTCCGGACAGGGGTGGATGAGCAGTTCTTC.

The CDR3 spells CASSRDRDQQYF. In DNA, the CDR3 is TGTGCCAGCAGCCGGGACAGAGACCAGCAGTACTTC. The chain joins TRBV11-2 to TRBJ2-7; 7 bases are shared with TRBD1. J gave up 8 bases and V 5 bases, and 6 bases lay outside the gene matches. Looked up from germline, CDR1 is SGHAT and CDR2 is FQNNGV. The CDR3 spans 12 residues.

This clone showed up many times. The chain is built from TRBV7-2 and TRBJ2-7; maybe TRBD1 (5 bases). Trimming removed 6 bases from V and 4 bases from J, with 13 bases in between. CDR1 and CDR2 (germline): SGHTA, FQGNSA. CDR3 size: 13 residues. The CDR3 DNA is TGTGCCAGCAGGACAGATTTTTCTTACGAGCAGTACTTC. Protein sequence: CASRTDFSYEQYF. The whole variable domain, filled in from reference TRBV7-2 and TRBJ2-7, reads GAGVSQSPSNKVTEKGKDVELRCDPISGHTALYWYRQSLGQGLEFLIYFQGNSAPDKSGLPSDRFSAERTGGSVSTLTIQRTQQEDSAVYLCASRTDFSYEQYFGPGTRLTVT.

V and J are TRBV10-3 and TRBJ2-1; unclear D gene. Trimming took off 0 bases at V and 9 bases at J, with 12 bases between the two ends. Germline CDR1 ENHRY, CDR2 SYGVKD. The CDR3 totals 14 residues. The CDR3 coding sequence is TGTGCCATCAGTGAGTCCTTTTTAACCTCTGAGCAGTTCTTC. Translating gives CAISESFLTSEQFF.

V gene TRBV30 combines with J gene TRBJ1-2, with D perhaps matching TRBD1 (6 bases). The CDR3 spans 11 residues. Looked up from germline, CDR1 is GTSNPN and CDR2 is SVGIG (reference sequence). Trimming shortened V by 2 bases and J by 8 bases, and 9 bases separated the two germline ends. The chain's CDR3 is CAWSTGGGYTF. CDR3 DNA sequence: TGTGCCTGGAGTACCGGGGGCGGCTACACCTTC.

This clone was counted once. The V gene is TRBV7-2, the J gene TRBJ1-5; 7 bases match TRBD1. J was trimmed by 6 bases and V by 2 bases; bases with no gene match: 1. This CDR3 is 13 amino acids long. In germline, CDR1 is SGHTA, CDR2 FQGNSA. For the CDR3, the DNA is TGTGCCAGCAGCTTACAGGGGGTTCAGCCCCAGCATTTT. It yields the protein CASSLQGVQPQHF.

This chain uses TRBV6-6 with TRBJ2-7, with D maybe TRBD1 (6 bases). Trimming stripped 5 bases from V and 3 bases from J, with 14 bases between. The CDR3 is made up of 14 amino acids. Germline V gives CDR1 MNHNY, CDR2 SVGAGI (reference sequence). CDR3 amino acids: CASSPDSSGYEQYF. The CDR3 nucleotides are TGTGCCAGCAGTCCGGACAGCAGTGGCTACGAGCAGTACTTC.

The chain uses TRBV29-1 and TRBJ2-1, with a tentative D call TRBD2 (5 bases). The CDR3 totals 16 residues. V lost 4 bases and J 0 bases, leaving 16 bases between the germline ends. Germline lookup yields CDR1 SQVTM and CDR2 ANQGSEA. The CDR3 reads CSVVTPSGSSYNEQFF. The CDR3 DNA is TGCAGCGTTGTGACGCCTTCGGGAAGCTCCTACAATGAGCAGTTCTTC.

The CDR3 spells CASSATSGYTDTQYF. The CDR3 DNA is TGTGCCAGTAGTGCGACTAGCGGCTACACAGATACGCAGTATTTT. V gene TRBV19 combines with J gene TRBJ2-3, with TRBD2 matching over 9 bases. Losses at the gene ends were 5 bases for V and 2 bases for J; bases not matched to a gene: 5. This CDR3 contains 15 residues. The germline gives CDR1 LNHDA, CDR2 SQIVND (reference sequence).

This clone was seen more than once but under ten times. The gene calls are TRBV6-6 and TRBJ1-1; D is unresolved. The CDR3 sequence is 13 residues long. V lost 6 bases, J lost 1 base, and 9 bases lay in between. Germline lookup yields CDR1 MNHNY and CDR2 SVGAGI (reference sequence). Written as DNA, the CDR3 is TGTGCCAGCAGAACCGGACCGAACACTGAAGCTTTCTTT. Its protein is CASRTGPNTEAFF.

At least ten counts were recorded for this clone. The chain uses TRBV7-9 and TRBJ2-5, with a weak D call TRBD1 (5 bases). The CDR3 has 19 amino acids. Germline lookup yields CDR1 SEHNR and CDR2 FQNEAQ (reference sequence). The ends were cut back, 3 bases at V and 4 bases at J, with 27 bases in the middle. CDR3 sequence: CASSFFTFSGAHRGETQYF. The DNA for the CDR3 is TGTGCCAGCAGCTTTTTCACGTTCTCTGGGGCCCATCGAGGAGAGACCCAGTACTTC.

The chain is built from TRBV2 and TRBJ2-1, with D possibly TRBD2 on 6 matching bases. The length of the CDR3 is 14 residues. V was clipped by 7 bases and J by 2 bases, with 12 bases between them. Germline V gene data show CDR1 as SNHLY and CDR2 as FYNNEI. The DNA for the CDR3 is TGTGCCAGCATGGGGGGAATCACCTACAATGAGCAGTTCTTC. It is translated as CASMGGITYNEQFF.

The chain has TRBV5-1 and TRBJ2-3, with 8 bases fitting TRBD2. This CDR3 comprises 15 residues. Germline CDR1 is SGHRS and CDR2 is YFSETQ. The J segment lost 2 bases and the V segment lost 5 bases, leaving 7 bases of the junction unmatched. CDR3 in DNA: TGCGCCAGCAGTGAAGCGGGGGCTTCCACAGATACGCAGTATTTT. It translates to CASSEAGASTDTQYF.

Comments on this clone: This clone may be a read error of a much larger clone one base away. V is TRBV20-1 and J is TRBJ2-7; a weak D match, TRBD2 (5 bases). Trimming stripped 5 bases from V and 5 bases from J, with 10 bases between. The CDR3 is made up of 11 amino acids. The germline V gene has CDR1 DFQATT and CDR2 SNEGSKA (reference sequence). Here the CDR3 DNA reads TGCAGTGCTGGGGAGCCCCACGAGCAGTACTTC. The encoded protein is CSAGEPHEQYF.